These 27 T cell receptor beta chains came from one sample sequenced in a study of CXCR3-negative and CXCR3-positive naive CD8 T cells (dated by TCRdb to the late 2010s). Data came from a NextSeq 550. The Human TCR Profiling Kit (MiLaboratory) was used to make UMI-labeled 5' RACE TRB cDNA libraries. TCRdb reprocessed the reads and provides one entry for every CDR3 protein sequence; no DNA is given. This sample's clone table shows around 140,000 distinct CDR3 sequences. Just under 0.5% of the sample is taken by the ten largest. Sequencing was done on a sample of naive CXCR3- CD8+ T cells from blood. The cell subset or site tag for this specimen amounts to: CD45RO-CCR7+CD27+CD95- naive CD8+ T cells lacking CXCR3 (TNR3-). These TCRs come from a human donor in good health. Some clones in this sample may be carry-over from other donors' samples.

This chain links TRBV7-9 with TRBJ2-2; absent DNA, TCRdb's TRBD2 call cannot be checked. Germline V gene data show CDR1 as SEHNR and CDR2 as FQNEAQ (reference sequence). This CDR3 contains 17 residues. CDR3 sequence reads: CASSLGWAGIDTGELFF. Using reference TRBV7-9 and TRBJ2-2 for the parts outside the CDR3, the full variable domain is DTGVSQNPRHKITKRGQNVTFRCDPISEHNRLYWYRQTLGQGPEFLTYFQNEAQLEKSRLLSDRFSAERPKGSFSTLEIQRTEQGDSAMYLCASSLGWAGIDTGELFFGEGSRLTVL.

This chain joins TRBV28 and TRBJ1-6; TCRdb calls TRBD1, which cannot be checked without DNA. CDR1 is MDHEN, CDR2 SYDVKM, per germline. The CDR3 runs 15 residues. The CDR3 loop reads CASSPHGGPNSPLHF. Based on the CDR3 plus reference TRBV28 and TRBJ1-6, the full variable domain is DVKVTQSSRYLVKRTGEKVFLECVQDMDHENMFWYRQDPGLGLRLIYFSYDVKMKEKGDIPEGYSVSREKKERFSLILESASTNQTSMYLCASSPHGGPNSPLHFGNGTRLTVT.

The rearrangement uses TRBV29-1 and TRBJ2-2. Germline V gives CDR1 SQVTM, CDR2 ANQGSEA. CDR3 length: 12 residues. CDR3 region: CSVDRGTGELFF.

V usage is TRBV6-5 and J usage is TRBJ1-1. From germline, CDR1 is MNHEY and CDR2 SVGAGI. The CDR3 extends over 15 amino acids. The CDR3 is CASTPTGGGRTEAFF.

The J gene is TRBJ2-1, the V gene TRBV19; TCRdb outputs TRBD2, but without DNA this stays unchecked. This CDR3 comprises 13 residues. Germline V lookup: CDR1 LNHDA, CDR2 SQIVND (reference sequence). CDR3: CASSMGLAMEQFF.

CDR3 residues: CSVEEGLAGYGELFF. The chain recombines TRBV29-1 with TRBJ2-2; absent DNA, TCRdb's TRBD2 call cannot be checked. Germline V gene lookup returns CDR1 SQVTM and CDR2 ANQGSEA. The CDR3 contains 15 residues.

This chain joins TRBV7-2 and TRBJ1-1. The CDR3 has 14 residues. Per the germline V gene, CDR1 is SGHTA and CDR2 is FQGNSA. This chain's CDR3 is CASSNGGMNTEAFF. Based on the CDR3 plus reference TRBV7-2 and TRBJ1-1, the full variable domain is GAGVSQSPSNKVTEKGKDVELRCDPISGHTALYWYRQSLGQGLEFLIYFQGNSAPDKSGLPSDRFSAERTGGSVSTLTIQRTQQEDSAVYLCASSNGGMNTEAFFGQGTRLTVV.

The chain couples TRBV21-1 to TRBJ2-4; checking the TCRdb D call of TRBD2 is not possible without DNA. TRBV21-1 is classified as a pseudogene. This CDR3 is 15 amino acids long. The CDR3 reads CASSLLGPLGGIQYF.

The CDR3 sequence is CASSPRQGVLTEAFF. This rearrangement joins TRBV18 to TRBJ1-1; TCRdb calls TRBD1, which cannot be checked without DNA. CDR1 and CDR2 from the germline V gene are KGHSH and LQKENI. CDR3 length: 15 amino acids.

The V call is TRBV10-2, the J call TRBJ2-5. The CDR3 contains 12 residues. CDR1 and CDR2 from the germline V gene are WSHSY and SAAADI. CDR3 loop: CASSGQKETQYF.

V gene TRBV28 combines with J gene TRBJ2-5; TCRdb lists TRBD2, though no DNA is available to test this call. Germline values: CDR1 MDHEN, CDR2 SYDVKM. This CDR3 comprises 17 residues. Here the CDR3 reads CASSYRDLLYRAETQYF.

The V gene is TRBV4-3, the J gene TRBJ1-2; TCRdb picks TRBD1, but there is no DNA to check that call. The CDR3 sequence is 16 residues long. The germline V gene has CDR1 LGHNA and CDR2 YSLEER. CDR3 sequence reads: CASSQVTGLINYGYTF.

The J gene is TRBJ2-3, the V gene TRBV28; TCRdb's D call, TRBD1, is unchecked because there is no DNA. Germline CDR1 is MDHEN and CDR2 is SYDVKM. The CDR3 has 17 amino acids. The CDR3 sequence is CASSLIRQVTSTDTQYF.

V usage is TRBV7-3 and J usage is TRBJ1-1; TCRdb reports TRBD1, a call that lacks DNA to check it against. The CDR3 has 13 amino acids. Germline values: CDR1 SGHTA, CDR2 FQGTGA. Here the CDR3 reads CASRPAGSTEAFF. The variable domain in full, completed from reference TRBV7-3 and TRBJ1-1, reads GAGVSQTPSNKVTEKGKYVELRCDPISGHTALYWYRQSLGQGPEFLIYFQGTGAADDSGLPNDRFFAVRPEGSVSTLKIQRTERGDSAVYLCASRPAGSTEAFFGQGTRLTVV.

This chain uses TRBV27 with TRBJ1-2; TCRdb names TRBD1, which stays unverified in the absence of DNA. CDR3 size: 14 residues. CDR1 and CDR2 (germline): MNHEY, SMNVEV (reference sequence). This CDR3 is CASSFSGQLYGYTF.

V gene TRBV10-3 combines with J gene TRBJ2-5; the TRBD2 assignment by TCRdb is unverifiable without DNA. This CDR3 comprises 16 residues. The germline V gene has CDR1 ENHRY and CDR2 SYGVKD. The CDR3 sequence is CAISESYGSGLETQYF.

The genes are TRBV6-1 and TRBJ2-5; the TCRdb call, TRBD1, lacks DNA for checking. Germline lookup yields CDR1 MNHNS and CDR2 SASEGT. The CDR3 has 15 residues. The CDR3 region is CASSEATGRQETQYF.

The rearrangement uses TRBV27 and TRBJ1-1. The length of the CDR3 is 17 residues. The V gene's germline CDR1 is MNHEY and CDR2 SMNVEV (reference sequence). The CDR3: CASSLSAVGQLNTEAFF.

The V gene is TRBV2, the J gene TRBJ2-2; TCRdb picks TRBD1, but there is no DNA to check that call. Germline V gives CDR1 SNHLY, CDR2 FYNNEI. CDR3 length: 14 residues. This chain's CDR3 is CASSDLTGAGELFF.

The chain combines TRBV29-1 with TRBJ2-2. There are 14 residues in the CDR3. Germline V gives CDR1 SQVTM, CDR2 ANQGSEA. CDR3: CSVEGYRNTGELFF.

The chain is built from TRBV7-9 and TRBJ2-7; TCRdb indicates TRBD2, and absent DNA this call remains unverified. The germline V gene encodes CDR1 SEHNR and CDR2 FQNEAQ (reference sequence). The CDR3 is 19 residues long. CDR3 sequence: CASSPDRAPMGLAGYEQYF.

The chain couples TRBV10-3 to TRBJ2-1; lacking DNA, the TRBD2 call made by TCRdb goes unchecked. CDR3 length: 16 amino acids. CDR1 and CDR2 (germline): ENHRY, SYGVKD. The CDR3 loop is CAITGTSGSSYNEQFF.

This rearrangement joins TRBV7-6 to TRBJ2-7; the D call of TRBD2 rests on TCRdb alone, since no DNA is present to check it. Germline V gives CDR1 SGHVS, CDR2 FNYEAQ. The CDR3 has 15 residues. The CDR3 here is CASSLGDLPSYEQYF.

CDR3 amino acids: CSVLKYNEQFF. The gene calls are TRBV29-1 and TRBJ2-1. CDR3 length: 11 amino acids. Germline V gene lookup returns CDR1 SQVTM and CDR2 ANQGSEA.

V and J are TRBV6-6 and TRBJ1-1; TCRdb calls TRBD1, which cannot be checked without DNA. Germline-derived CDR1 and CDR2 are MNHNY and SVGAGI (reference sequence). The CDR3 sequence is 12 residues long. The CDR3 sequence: CASSYGTTEAFF.

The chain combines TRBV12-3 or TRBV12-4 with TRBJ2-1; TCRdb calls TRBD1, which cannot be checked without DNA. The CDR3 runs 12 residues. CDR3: CASSFGGDEQFF.

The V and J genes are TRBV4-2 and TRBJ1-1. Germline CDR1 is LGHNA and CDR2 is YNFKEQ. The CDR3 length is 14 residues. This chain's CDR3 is CASSQEQHNTEAFF.